The sequence of this T cell receptor beta chain was determined in a study of identical twins. TCRdb reprocessed the 5' RACE reads with MiXCR, giving one entry per CDR3 protein. The sample has roughly 500,000 distinct CDR3 sequences, around 20% seen once. The data also belong to a second study, concerning T cells expressing NK-cell markers. That paper adds: T cells sorted in several experiments were restricted to alpha-beta TCR T cells by an anti-gamma-delta TCR antibody. NKG2C+ dominant clonotypes from several donors made up about 1.0-8% of CD8+ T cells.

The sequenced sample was CD4+ T cells sorted from blood. The source of this sequence is a woman between 18 and 29 years old in good health.

The CDR3 loop is CASFRDRVILAYNEQFF. The CDR3 bases are TGTGCCAGCTTCCGGGACAGGGTCATTTTGGCCTACAATGAGCAGTTCTTC. V gene TRBV12-3 or TRBV12-4 combines with J gene TRBJ2-1, with TRBD1 matching 9 bases. Trimming took 8 bases from V and 2 from J; bases not matched to a gene: 13. This CDR3 contains 17 residues.